The 18 T cell receptor beta chains given below trace back to one sample, sequenced in a study of shared clonotypes between healthy human individuals. Sequencing was performed with immunoSEQ multiplex PCR; in TCRdb, only in-frame clones are kept and a portion is missing. The sample contains more than 2,000,000 clones, 90% to 95% of which appear only once. The sequencing sample was made of naive CD4+ T cells from PBMCs. Documented subset: CD45RA+ positively selected. These receptors were taken from a man aged 18 to 29 in good health. Some clones in this sample may be carry-over from other donors' samples.

This sequence joins TRBV7-2 and TRBJ2-5, with unresolved D. The DNA matches TRBJ2-7 better at its end, which makes the J call doubtful. The CDR3 totals 14 residues. CDR1 SGHTA and CDR2 FQGNSA come from the germline V gene. The CDR3 nucleotides read TGTGCCAGCAGCAAATCCAGGAGCTCCTACGAGCAGTACTTC. Its translation: CASSKSRSSYEQYF.

Comment on this clone: Distinct nucleotide sequences in the sample also encode this CDR3. V gene TRBV19 combines with J gene TRBJ2-3; D is ambiguous. The V end was cut by 4 bases, the J end by 1 base, with 6 bases between. The CDR3 is made up of 13 amino acids. From germline, CDR1 is LNHDA and CDR2 SQIVND (reference sequence). CDR3 residues: CASSTGGTDTQYF. The DNA of the CDR3 is TGTGCCAGTAGTACAGGAGGCACAGATACGCAGTATTTT.

This clone appeared a single time. The J gene is TRBJ2-7, the V gene TRBV29-1; a possible D gene is TRBD1 (6 bases). From germline, CDR1 is SQVTM and CDR2 ANQGSEA. The CDR3 covers 14 residues. Trimming took 3 bases from V and 2 from J, leaving 14 bases between them. The CDR3 sequence is CSVEQGTPTYEQYF. The CDR3 region has the DNA TGCAGCGTTGAGCAGGGGACCCCAACCTACGAGCAGTACTTC.

The chain uses TRBV5-6 and TRBJ2-5, with a possible D match to TRBD1 (6 bases). The CDR3 totals 13 residues. CDR1 SGHDT and CDR2 YYEEEE come from the germline V gene. V was shortened by 4 bases and J by 5 bases, with 12 bases between the two germline ends. The CDR3 sequence: CASSTRGGETQYF. Written as DNA, the CDR3 is TGTGCCAGCAGCACCAGGGGTGGGGAGACCCAGTACTTC.

This rearrangement joins TRBV29-1 to TRBJ2-1, with D perhaps matching TRBD2 (5 bases). In germline, CDR1 is SQVTM, CDR2 ANQGSEA. V was cut by 1 base and J by 2 bases, with 12 bases left in between. The CDR3 length is 15 residues. This chain's CDR3 is CSVEVSGYPYNEQFF. The CDR3 DNA follows: TGCAGCGTTGAAGTCTCGGGGTACCCCTACAATGAGCAGTTCTTC.

This rearrangement joins TRBV5-1 to TRBJ2-5, with unresolved D. Per germline, CDR1 SGHRS and CDR2 YFSETQ. V was clipped by 0 bases and J by 5 bases, with 17 bases between them. The CDR3 totals 16 residues. In DNA form, the CDR3 reads TGCGCCAGCAGCTTGGCCCGGGCAGCACAGATGGAGACCCAGTACTTC. Translating it yields CASSLARAAQMETQYF.

In its sample, this clone was seen once. This chain joins TRBV19 and TRBJ2-1, with D unresolved. Germline CDR1 LNHDA, CDR2 SQIVND (reference sequence). V shed 4 bases and J shed 3 bases, with 13 bases lying between them. CDR3 length: 15 amino acids. The CDR3 loop reads CASSTDSPVYNEQFF. CDR3 sequence (DNA): TGTGCCAGTAGTACCGACTCGCCCGTCTACAATGAGCAGTTCTTC.

About this clone: The same CDR3 can be traced to other DNA sequences in this sample. The chain is built from TRBV6-5 and TRBJ1-1; maybe TRBD1 (5 bases). Germline V gives CDR1 MNHEY, CDR2 SVGAGI. This CDR3 is built from 13 residues. Trimming removed 6 bases at V and 0 bases at J, with 8 bases between. In DNA, the CDR3 is TGTGCCAGCAGGGGACGGATGAACACTGAAGCTTTCTTT. This gives the protein CASRGRMNTEAFF.

The chain joins TRBV5-1 to TRBJ2-7; no firm D call. CDR1 and CDR2 (germline): SGHRS, YFSETQ. The CDR3 sequence is 17 residues long. V shed 1 base and J shed 0 bases, with 17 bases lying between them. The CDR3 region has the DNA TGCGCCAGCAGCTTGAACATACCTGGCAGGAACTCCTACGAGCAGTACTTC. Amino acids: CASSLNIPGRNSYEQYF.

The chain recombines TRBV11-2 with TRBJ1-1, with a weak D call TRBD1 (5 bases). This CDR3 has 13 residues. Germline V gives CDR1 SGHAT, CDR2 FQNNGV. The V and J ends lost 5 bases and 4 bases respectively, with 11 bases between them. CDR3 nucleotides: TGTGCCAGCAGCGTGGGACCGGCCACTGAAGCTTTCTTT. Amino acid sequence: CASSVGPATEAFF.

The rearrangement uses TRBV11-2 and TRBJ2-1; 9 bases match TRBD2. This CDR3 has 15 amino acids. Trimming removed 5 bases from V and 4 bases from J; junction bases left unmatched: 6. Germline CDR1 is SGHAT and CDR2 is FQNNGV. The CDR3 DNA is TGTGCCAGCAGCCACCCTAGCGGGGTATACAATGAGCAGTTCTTC. Amino acid sequence: CASSHPSGVYNEQFF.

V and J are TRBV6-5 and TRBJ1-5; D ambiguous. Trimming removed 2 bases from V and 3 bases from J, with 8 bases in between. Germline V lookup: CDR1 MNHEY, CDR2 SVGAGI. CDR3 length equals 14 residues. The CDR3 loop reads CASSYAQNNQPQHF. The DNA of the CDR3 is TGTGCCAGCAGTTACGCCCAGAACAATCAGCCCCAGCATTTT.

This clone has only one observation. The chain couples TRBV7-2 to TRBJ2-2, with a tentative D call TRBD1 (6 bases). The length of the CDR3 is 17 residues. The V gene's germline CDR1 is SGHTA and CDR2 FQGNSA. V was shortened by 5 bases and J by 5 bases, with 21 bases between the two germline ends. The CDR3, as DNA: TGTGCCAGCAGCAAAGATACTAGGGCAGGGGCTACCGGGGAGCTGTTTTTT. Protein sequence: CASSKDTRAGATGELFF.

The chain links TRBV18 to TRBJ2-7; D might be TRBD2 (6 bases). CDR1 and CDR2 (germline): KGHSH, LQKENI. There are 15 residues in the CDR3. Trimming removed 0 bases at V and 2 bases at J, with 11 bases between. The CDR3 coding sequence is TGTGCCAGCTCACCACCCGGGGGAACCCCCTACGAGCAGTACTTC. This translates into CASSPPGGTPYEQYF.

The genes are TRBV28 and TRBJ2-3, with TRBD1 matching 11 bases. J was trimmed by 5 bases and V by 5 bases; bases with no gene match: 9. Per germline, CDR1 MDHEN and CDR2 SYDVKM. The CDR3 contains 16 residues. The CDR3 region is CASSPSPGQGVDTQYF. The CDR3 nucleotides are TGTGCCAGCAGTCCCTCTCCGGGACAGGGGGTAGATACGCAGTATTTT.

This clone was observed once. The gene calls are TRBV21-1 and TRBJ1-4. TRBV21-1 is an annotated pseudogene. This CDR3 contains 18 residues. CDR3 nucleotide sequence: TGTGCCAGCAGCGAACGGACGGCGGCCCACCGAACTAATGAAAAACTGTTTTTT. The encoded protein is CASSERTAAHRTNEKLFF.

The genes are TRBV7-3 and TRBJ2-2, with 12 bases fitting TRBD1. Unmatched junction bases numbered 8, after V lost 8 bases and J lost 4 bases. Germline V gives CDR1 SGHTA, CDR2 FQGTGA. The CDR3 consists of 16 residues. Here the CDR3 DNA reads TGTGCCAGCGGGACAGGGGGCGCCCGGGCCACCGGGGAGCTGTTTTTT. Encoded protein: CASGTGGARATGELFF.

This chain connects TRBV27 to TRBJ2-7, with 11 bases aligning to TRBD2. The CDR3 loop spans 17 amino acids. V lost 7 bases to trimming and J lost 2 bases; unmatched junction nucleotides: 13. Germline CDR1 MNHEY, CDR2 SMNVEV (reference sequence). This CDR3 is CASNSGLGLAGTYEQYF. The CDR3 coding sequence is TGTGCCAGCAATTCCGGTCTCGGACTAGCGGGTACCTACGAGCAGTACTTC.